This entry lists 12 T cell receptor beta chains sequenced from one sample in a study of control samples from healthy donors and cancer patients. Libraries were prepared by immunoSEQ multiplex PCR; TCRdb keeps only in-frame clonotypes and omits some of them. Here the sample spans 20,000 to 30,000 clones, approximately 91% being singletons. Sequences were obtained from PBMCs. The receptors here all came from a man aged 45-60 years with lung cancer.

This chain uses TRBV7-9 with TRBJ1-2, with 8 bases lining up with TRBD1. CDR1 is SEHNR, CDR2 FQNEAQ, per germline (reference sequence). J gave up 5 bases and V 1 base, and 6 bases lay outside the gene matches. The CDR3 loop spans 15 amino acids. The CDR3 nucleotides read TGTGCCAGCAGCTTAGGGGCAGGGGGCGAGTATGGCTACACCTTC. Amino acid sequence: CASSLGAGGEYGYTF.

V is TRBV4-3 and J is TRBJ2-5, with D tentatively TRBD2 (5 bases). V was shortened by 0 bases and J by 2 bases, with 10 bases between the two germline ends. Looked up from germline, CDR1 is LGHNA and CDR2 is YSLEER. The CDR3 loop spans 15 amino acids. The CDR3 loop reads CASSQDDRLQETQYF. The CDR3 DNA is TGCGCCAGCAGCCAAGACGATCGACTACAAGAGACCCAGTACTTC.

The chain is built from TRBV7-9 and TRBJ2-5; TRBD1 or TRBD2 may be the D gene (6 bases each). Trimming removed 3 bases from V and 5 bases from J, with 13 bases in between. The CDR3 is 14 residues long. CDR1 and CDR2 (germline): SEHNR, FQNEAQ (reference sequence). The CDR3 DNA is TGTGCCAGCAGCTTTTCGGGGGCCGGGGAGACCCAGTACTTC. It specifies CASSFSGAGETQYF.

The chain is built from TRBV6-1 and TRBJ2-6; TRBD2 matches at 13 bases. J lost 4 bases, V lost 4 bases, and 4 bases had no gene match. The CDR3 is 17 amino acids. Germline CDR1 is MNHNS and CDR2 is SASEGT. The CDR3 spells CASSGTSGGSGANVLTF. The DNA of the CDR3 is TGTGCCAGCAGTGGGACTAGCGGGGGATCCGGGGCCAACGTCCTGACTTTC.

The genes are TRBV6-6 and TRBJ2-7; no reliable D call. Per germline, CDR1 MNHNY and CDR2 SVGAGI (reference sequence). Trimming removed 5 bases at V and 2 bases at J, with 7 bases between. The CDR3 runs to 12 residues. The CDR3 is CASSPLAYEQYF. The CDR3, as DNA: TGTGCCAGCAGTCCCTTAGCCTACGAGCAGTACTTC.

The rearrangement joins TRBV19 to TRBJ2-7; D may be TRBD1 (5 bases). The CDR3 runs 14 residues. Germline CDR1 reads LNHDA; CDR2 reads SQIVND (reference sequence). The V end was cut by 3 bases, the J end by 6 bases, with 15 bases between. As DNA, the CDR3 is TGTGCCAGTAGTATCGGGCAGGGTCTCGGCGAGCAGTACTTC. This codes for CASSIGQGLGEQYF.

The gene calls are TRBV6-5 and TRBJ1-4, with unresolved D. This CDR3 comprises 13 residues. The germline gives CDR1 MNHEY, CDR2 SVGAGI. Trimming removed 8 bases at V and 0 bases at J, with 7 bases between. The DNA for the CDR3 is TGTGCCAGCGAGCCAACAACTAATGAAAAACTGTTTTTT. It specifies CASEPTTNEKLFF.

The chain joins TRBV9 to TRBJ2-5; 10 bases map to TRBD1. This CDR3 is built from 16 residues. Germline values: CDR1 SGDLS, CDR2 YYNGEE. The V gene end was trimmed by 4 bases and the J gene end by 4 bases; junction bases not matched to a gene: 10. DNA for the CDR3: TGTGCCAGCAGCCCAGGGGACAGGGGAGTCTCAGAGACCCAGTACTTC. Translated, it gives CASSPGDRGVSETQYF.

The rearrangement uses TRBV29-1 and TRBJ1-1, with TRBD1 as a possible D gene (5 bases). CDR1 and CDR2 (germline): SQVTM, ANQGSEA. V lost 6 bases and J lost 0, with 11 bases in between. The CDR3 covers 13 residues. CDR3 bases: TGCAGCGTGCAAGACAGCATGAACACTGAAGCTTTCTTT. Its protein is CSVQDSMNTEAFF.

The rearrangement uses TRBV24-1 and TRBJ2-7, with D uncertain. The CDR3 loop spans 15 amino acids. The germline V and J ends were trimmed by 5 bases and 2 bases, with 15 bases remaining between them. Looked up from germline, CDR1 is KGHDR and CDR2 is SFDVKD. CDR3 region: CATSARKSQTYEQYF. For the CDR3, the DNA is TGTGCCACCAGTGCCCGAAAGAGTCAAACCTACGAGCAGTACTTC.

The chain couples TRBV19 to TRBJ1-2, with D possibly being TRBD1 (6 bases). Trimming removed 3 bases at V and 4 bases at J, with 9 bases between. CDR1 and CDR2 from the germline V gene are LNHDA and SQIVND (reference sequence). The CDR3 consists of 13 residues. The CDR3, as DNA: TGTGCCAGTAGTATTAGGGGGACCTATGGCTACACCTTC. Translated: CASSIRGTYGYTF.

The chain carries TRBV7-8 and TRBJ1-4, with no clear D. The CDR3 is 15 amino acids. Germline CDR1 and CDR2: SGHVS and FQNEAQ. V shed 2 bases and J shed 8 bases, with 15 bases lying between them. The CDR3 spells CASSLRREEREKLFF. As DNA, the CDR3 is TGTGCCAGCAGCTTAAGACGGGAAGAAAGGGAAAAACTGTTTTTT.